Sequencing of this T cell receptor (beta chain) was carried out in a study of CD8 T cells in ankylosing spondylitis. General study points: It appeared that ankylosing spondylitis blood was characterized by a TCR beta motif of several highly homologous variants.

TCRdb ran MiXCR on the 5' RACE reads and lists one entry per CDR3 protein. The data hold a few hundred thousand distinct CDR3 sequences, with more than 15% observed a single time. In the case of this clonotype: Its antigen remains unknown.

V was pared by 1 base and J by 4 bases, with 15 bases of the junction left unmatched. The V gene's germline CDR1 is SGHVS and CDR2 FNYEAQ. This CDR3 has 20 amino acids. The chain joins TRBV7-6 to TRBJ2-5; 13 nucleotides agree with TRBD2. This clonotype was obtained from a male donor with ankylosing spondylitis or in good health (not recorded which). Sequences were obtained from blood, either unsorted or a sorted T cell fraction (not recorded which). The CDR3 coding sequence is TGTGCCAGCAGCTTAGTCGTCTGGACTAGCGGGAGAGAAGGTGGAGAGACCCAGTACTTC. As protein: CASSLVVWTSGREGGETQYF.